This T cell receptor beta chain comes out of a study of T cells after yellow fever vaccination. Study observations and caveats: It was a small share of clonotypes that appeared in both CD4 and CD8 compartments.

This clonotype was observed a handful of times. The antigen is unknown. The CDR3 is 15 amino acids. V lost 7 bases and J lost 0, with 13 bases in between. Each CDR3 protein is one row after TCRdb ran MiXCR on the 5' RACE reads. The table lists a few hundred thousand distinct CDR3 sequences, 8% to 9.5% of them singletons. The J gene is TRBJ1-3, the V gene TRBV12-3 or TRBV12-4; D unclear. Sample: PBMCs, taken about 41 days after the first yellow fever vaccination. The TCR originated in a young man who received the YFV17D yellow fever vaccine. CDR3 in amino acids: CASIPTPSSGNTIYF. The CDR3 region has the DNA TGTGCCAGCATACCGACTCCCAGCTCTGGAAACACCATATATTTT.